This TCR beta chain was sequenced for a study of blood T cell repertoires in COVID-19. About the study: Sites in the United States, Italy and Spain provided acute and convalescent COVID-19 samples. PBMCs, B-cell-depleted T cells, or T cells provided the cDNA or gDNA that made up the material.

As handled by the study authors: From reference gene primer amplification, estimates of nucleated cell counts were derived. Repertoires were generated with immunoSEQ multiplex PCR, while TCRdb's copy carries only in-frame clones and drops some. V, J and clone size were drawn from that table, and D and trimming were deduced from the DNA. The sample records under 150,000 clones, more than 65% being singletons. With V trimmed by 5 bases and J by 7 bases, 7 bases remained unmatched. Germline V gene data show CDR1 as MDHEN and CDR2 as SYDVKM. CDR3 length: 15 amino acids. The receptor was derived from a man older than 75 with acute or convalescent COVID-19. The chain links TRBV28 to TRBJ1-4; 10 nucleotides agree with TRBD1. Sequencing was performed on peripheral blood. The CDR3 spells CASSETGGAGEKLFF. In DNA form, the CDR3 reads TGTGCCAGCAGTGAGACAGGGGGCGCGGGTGAAAAACTGTTTTTT.